This entry describes one T cell receptor (beta chain). The target antigen is unknown. This CDR3 has 14 residues. Germline V lookup: CDR1 SGDLS, CDR2 YYNGEE. Between the trimmed V and J ends, which lost 4 bases and 6 bases, there was a span of 14 bases. PCR employed 60 Vbeta and 13 Jbeta primers. Some clones are missing from TCRdb's copy, which holds only in-frame ones; the method was immunoSEQ multiplex PCR. Of about 100,000 clones detected, 76% appear once; the ten largest clones hold over 3.5%. This entry comes from a study of cytomegalovirus exposure and HLA in healthy donors. Broader study findings: The majority of CMV-associated TCR beta chains were reported as apparently HLA-restricted in a later analysis. CMV serostatus was the only immune exposure information that was available.

The receptor's source is a woman aged 45-60 years in good health and CMV-seropositive. This sequence joins TRBV9 and TRBJ1-3; D ambiguous. Specimen: PBMCs. In DNA, the CDR3 is TGTGCCAGCAGCCCAAGAGACGGAGTAAACACCATATATTTT. Its translation: CASSPRDGVNTIYF.